The clone carrying this T cell receptor beta chain appeared many times. The antigen is unknown. These data are taken from a study of neurological immune-mediated disorders. Study-level points and caveats: Phylogenetic grouping assigned the repertoires of 18 of 34 multiple sclerosis patients to a single related-CDR3 cluster, which may represent a signature. Whereas HTLV-1-associated myelopathy showed the most TCR clonal expansion, multiple sclerosis showed the least, with levels below those of healthy controls.

CDR3 length: 15 amino acids. V lost 1 base, J lost 2 bases, and 5 bases stayed unmatched. In germline, CDR1 is SGHRS, CDR2 YFSETQ. Every sequencing run generated over 190 million TCR-beta sequences from 15-18 subjects. TCRdb re-called the 5' RACE reads with MiXCR, one entry per CDR3 protein. Of tens of thousands of distinct CDR3 sequences in the sample, under 4.5% were seen once. Sequencing was done on a sample of PBMCs. V is TRBV5-1 and J is TRBJ2-7; 8 bases map to TRBD1. The TCR sequence derives from a woman aged 45-65 years with multiple sclerosis. CDR3 coding DNA: TGCGCCAGCAGCTTGAACCGGGACAGGACCTACGAGCAGTACTTC. Its translation is CASSLNRDRTYEQYF.